Listed here are 3 T cell receptor beta chains from one sample, sequenced in a study of metastatic and nonmetastatic thyroid tumors. Nobody among the patients had been given any treatment before thyroid surgery. TCRdb re-called the PCR reads via MiXCR. The table includes almost 35,000 clones, approximately 34% detected once. Sample: tumor tissue. The receptors come from a female donor with papillary thyroid cancer or a benign thyroid nodule (not recorded which). Some clones in this sample may be carry-over from other donors' samples.

The genes are TRBV20-1 and TRBJ1-2, with 8 bases aligning to TRBD1. Unmatched junction bases numbered 8, after V lost 0 bases and J lost 5 bases. This CDR3 comprises 15 residues. CDR1 and CDR2 from the germline V gene are DFQATT and SNEGSKA (reference sequence). CDR3 nucleotide sequence: TGCAGTGCTAGAGATCGAGCAGGGGGCTATTATGGCTACACCTTC. Protein: CSARDRAGGYYGYTF.

The chain employs TRBV5-6 and TRBJ1-6; tentatively, D is TRBD1 (6 bases). Germline-derived CDR1 and CDR2 are SGHDT and YYEEEE. This CDR3 contains 16 residues. Trimming pared 3 bases from V and 7 bases from J, leaving 17 bases between. The DNA of the CDR3 is TGTGCCAGCAGCTCCGGGGGGGCAGGCTGGAATTCACCCCTCCACTTT. Translated: CASSSGGAGWNSPLHF.

This clone was observed a few times. This chain uses TRBV28 with TRBJ1-1; D remains ambiguous. The CDR3 has 13 residues. V gave up 5 bases and J gave up 0 bases, with 7 bases separating them. Germline values: CDR1 MDHEN, CDR2 SYDVKM. Written as DNA, the CDR3 is TGTGCCAGCAGTGAGTCCTTGAACACTGAAGCTTTCTTT. Its translation: CASSESLNTEAFF. Variable domain in full (rest from reference TRBV28 and TRBJ1-1): DVKVTQSSRYLVKRTGEKVFLECVQDMDHENMFWYRQDPGLGLRLIYFSYDVKMKEKGDIPEGYSVSREKKERFSLILESASTNQTSMYLCASSESLNTEAFFGQGTRLTVV.